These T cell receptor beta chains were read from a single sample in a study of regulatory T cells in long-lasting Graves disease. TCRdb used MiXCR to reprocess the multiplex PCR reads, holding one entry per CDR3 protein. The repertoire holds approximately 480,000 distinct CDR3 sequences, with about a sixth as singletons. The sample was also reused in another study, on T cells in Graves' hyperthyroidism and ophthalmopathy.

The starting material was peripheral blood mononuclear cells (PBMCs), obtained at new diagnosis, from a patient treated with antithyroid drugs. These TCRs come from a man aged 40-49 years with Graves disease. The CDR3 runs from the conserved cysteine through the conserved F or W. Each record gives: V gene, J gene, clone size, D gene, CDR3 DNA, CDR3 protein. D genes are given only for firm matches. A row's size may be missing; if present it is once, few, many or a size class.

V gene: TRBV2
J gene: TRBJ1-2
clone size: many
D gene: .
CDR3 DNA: TGTGCCAGCAGCCGGGACAAACCTTATGGCTACACCTTC
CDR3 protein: CASSRDKPYGYTF

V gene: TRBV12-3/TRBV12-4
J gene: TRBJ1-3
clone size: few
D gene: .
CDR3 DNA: TGTGCCAGCAGTCCTCGAGACTTCTCTGGAAACACCATATATTTT
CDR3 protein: CASSPRDFSGNTIYF

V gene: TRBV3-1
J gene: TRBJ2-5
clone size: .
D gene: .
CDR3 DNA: TGTGCCAGCAGCCAGTGGGCGGGGACTCAAGAGACCCAGTACTTC
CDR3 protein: CASSQWAGTQETQYF

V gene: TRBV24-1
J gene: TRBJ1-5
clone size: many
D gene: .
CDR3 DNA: TGTGCCACCAGTGATGGAAGCCAGCCCCAGCATTTT
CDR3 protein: CATSDGSQPQHF

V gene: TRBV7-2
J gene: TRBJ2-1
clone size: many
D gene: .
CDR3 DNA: TGTGCCAGCAGCTTACGGACAGTTCCCTCCTACAATGAGCAGTTCTTC
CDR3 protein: CASSLRTVPSYNEQFF

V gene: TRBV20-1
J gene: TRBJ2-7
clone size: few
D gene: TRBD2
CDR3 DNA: TGCAGTGTCCGGGGGAGGGGCGAGCAGTACTTC
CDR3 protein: CSVRGRGEQYF

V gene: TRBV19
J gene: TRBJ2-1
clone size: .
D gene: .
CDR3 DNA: TGTGCCAGTAGTATTCCTCCCCGGTCGAATGAGCAGCTCTTC
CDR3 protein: CASSIPPRSNEQLF

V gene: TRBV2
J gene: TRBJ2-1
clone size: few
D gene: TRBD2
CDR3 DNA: TGTGCCAGCAGTGAATGGACTAGCGTTTACAATGAGCAGTTCTTC
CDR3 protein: CASSEWTSVYNEQFF

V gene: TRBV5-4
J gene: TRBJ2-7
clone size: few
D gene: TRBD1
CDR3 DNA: TGTGCCAGCAGCCTCGGGACAGTTAACTCCTACGAGCAGTACTTC
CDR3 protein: CASSLGTVNSYEQYF

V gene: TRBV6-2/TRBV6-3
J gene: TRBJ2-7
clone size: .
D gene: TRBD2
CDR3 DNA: TGTGCCAGCAGTGAGCGGGGATCTACCTACGAGCAGTACTTC
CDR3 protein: CASSERGSTYEQYF

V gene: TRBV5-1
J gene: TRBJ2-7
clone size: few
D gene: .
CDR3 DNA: TGCGCCAGCAGCGACCTAGCAGGGCAGTACTTC
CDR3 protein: CASSDLAGQYF

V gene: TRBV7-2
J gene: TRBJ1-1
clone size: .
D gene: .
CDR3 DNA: TGTGCCAGCAGCTTAGCGCTAGGGGCTAACACTGAAGCTTTCTTT
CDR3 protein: CASSLALGANTEAFF

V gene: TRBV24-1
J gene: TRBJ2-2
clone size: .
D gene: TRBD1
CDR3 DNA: TGTGCCACCAGTGATTTGCCTACAGGGGGCGGGGAGCTGTTTTTT
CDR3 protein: CATSDLPTGGGELFF

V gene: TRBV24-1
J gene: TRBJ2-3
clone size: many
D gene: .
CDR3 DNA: TGTGCCACCAGTGACAAACGGCCAGGGGAGACAGATACGCAGTATTTT
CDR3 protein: CATSDKRPGETDTQYF

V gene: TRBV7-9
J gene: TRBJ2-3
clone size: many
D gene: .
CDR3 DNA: TGTGCCAGCAGCCTGAGACGGACCACAGATACGCAGTATTTT
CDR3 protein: CASSLRRTTDTQYF

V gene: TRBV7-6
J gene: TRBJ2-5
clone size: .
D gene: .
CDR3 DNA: TGTGCCAGCAGCCCACGGGTGGCAGTTCAAGAGACCCAGTACTTC
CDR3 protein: CASSPRVAVQETQYF

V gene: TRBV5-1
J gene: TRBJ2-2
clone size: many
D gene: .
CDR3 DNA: TGCGCCAGCAGCTTGACGGGATACACCGGGGAGCTGTTTTTT
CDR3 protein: CASSLTGYTGELFF

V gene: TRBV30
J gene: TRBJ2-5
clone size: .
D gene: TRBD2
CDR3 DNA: TGTGCCTGGAGTGTACTAGCGGGCGTCTCCCAAGAGACCCAGTACTTC
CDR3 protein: CAWSVLAGVSQETQYF

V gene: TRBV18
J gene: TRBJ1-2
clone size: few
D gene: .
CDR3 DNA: TGTGCCAGCAAACGGGACGGAGCTAACTATGGCTACACCTTC
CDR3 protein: CASKRDGANYGYTF

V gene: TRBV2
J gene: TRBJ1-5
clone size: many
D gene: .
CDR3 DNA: TGTGCCAGCAGTAGGGACCTTATGGGCAATCAGCCCCAGCATTTT
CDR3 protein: CASSRDLMGNQPQHF

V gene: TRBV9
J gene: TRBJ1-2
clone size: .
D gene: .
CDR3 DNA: TGTGCCAGCAGCCCCCGCCCGGCGGGGAGCAGGGGCTACACCTTC
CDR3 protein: CASSPRPAGSRGYTF

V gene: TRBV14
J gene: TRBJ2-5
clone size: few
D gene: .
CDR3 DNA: TGTGCCAGCAGCCCCGGCTTGCGAGAGACCCAGTACTTC
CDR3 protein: CASSPGLRETQYF

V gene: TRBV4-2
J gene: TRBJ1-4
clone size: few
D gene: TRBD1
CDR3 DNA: TGTGCCAGCAGCCCCAACAGGGGGCGTGATGAAAAACTGTTTTTT
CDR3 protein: CASSPNRGRDEKLFF

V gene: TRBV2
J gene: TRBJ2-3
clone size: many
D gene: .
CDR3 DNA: TGTGCCAGCAGTGCAGGAGGCACAGATACGCAGTATTTT
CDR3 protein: CASSAGGTDTQYF

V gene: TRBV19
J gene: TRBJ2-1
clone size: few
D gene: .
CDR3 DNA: TGTGCCAGTAGATTGTCGTTAGCAGAGTACAATGAGCAGTTCTTC
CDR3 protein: CASRLSLAEYNEQFF

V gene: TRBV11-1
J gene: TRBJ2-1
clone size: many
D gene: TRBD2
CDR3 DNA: TGTGCCAGCAGCATCGTAGCGGGAGCCTCCTACAATGAGCAGTTCTTC
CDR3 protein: CASSIVAGASYNEQFF

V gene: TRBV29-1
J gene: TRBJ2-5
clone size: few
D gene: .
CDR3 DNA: TGCAGCGTTGTGGGACGCGAGTACCAAGAGACCCAGTACTTC
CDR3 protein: CSVVGREYQETQYF

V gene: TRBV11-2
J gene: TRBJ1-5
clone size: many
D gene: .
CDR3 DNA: TGTGCCAGCAGCCGCGCGGGGGATAGCAATCAGCCCCAGCATTTT
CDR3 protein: CASSRAGDSNQPQHF

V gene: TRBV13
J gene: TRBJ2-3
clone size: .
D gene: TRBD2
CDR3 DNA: TGTGCCAGCAGCGGACTAGCCGATACGCAGTATTTT
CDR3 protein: CASSGLADTQYF

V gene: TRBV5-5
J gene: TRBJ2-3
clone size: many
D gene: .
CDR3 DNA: TGTGCCAGCAGCGGCCTCGCGGATAAGAGCACAGATACGCAGTATTTT
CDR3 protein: CASSGLADKSTDTQYF

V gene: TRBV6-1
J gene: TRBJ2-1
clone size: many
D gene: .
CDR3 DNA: TGTGCCAGCAGTGTCTTAGCGGACCTTGATGAGCAGTTCTTC
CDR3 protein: CASSVLADLDEQFF

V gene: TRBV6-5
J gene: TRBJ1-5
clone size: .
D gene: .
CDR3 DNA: TGTGCCAGCACTTACTCCCGCGGGTCCCAGCATTTT
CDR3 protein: CASTYSRGSQHF